The rows below give T cell receptor beta chains drawn from one sample of a study of T cells after yellow fever vaccination. TCRdb reprocessed the 5' RACE reads via MiXCR and lists one record per CDR3 protein. The sample contains some 340,000 distinct CDR3 sequences, roughly 4.3% of which appear only once. Source: PBMCs, taken 5 days after the yellow fever booster vaccination. These receptors were obtained from a man aged 18 to 30 who received the YFV17D yellow fever vaccine. Each CDR3 is given with its conserved first and last residue. D genes are given only for firm matches. Size is omitted from some rows. Given values are once, few, many or a class for expanded clones.

>TRBD1|many|TRBJ1-2|TRBV12-3/TRBV12-4
TGTGCCAGCAGTCCGGACAGGGCGTCCTATGGCTACACCTTC
CASSPDRASYGYTF
>.|.|TRBJ2-4|TRBV20-1
TGCAGTGCTAGAATAACGTATGGAAACATTCAGTACTTC
CSARITYGNIQYF
>.|many|TRBJ1-1|TRBV28
TGTGCCAGCAGTTTAATCTGGGGGAACACTGAAGCTTTCTTT
CASSLIWGNTEAFF
>.|many|TRBJ2-1|TRBV4-3
TGCGCCAGCAGCCAAGACGTAAGTTTCGATGAGCAGTTCTTC
CASSQDVSFDEQFF
>.|few|TRBJ1-5|TRBV3-1
TGTGCCAGCAGCCCCAGTCCGGGCCAGCCCCAGCATTTT
CASSPSPGQPQHF
>.|many|TRBJ2-1|TRBV4-3
TGCGCCAGCAGCCAAGATCGGGAGTCGGGGCAGTTCTTC
CASSQDRESGQFF
>.|.|TRBJ2-4|TRBV27
TGTGCCAGCAGTTTGGATGAAAAAATGGGAGGGGGGTTTGACGGTGACAAAAACATTCAGTACTTC
CASSLDEKMGGGFDGDKNIQYF
>.|.|TRBJ1-1|TRBV7-9
TGTGCCAGCAGCCCACATAGGGGGATGAACACTGAAGCTTTCTTT
CASSPHRGMNTEAFF
>TRBD2|few|TRBJ2-3|TRBV29-1
TGCAGCGTTGATGGTGAGCGGGGTTCGGATACGCAGTATTTT
CSVDGERGSDTQYF
>.|.|TRBJ1-1|TRBV29-1
TGCAGCGTTGAAAGGAAAATGAACACTGAAGCTTTCTTT
CSVERKMNTEAFF
>TRBD2|many|TRBJ2-5|TRBV2
TGTGCCAGCACTAGAACGCCGGGACTACAAGAGACCCAGTACTTC
CASTRTPGLQETQYF
>TRBD2|few|TRBJ2-1|TRBV15
TGTGCCACCAGCAGAGCTGGGACGGGGGGCAATGAGCAGTTCTTC
CATSRAGTGGNEQFF
>.|.|TRBJ2-3|TRBV3-1
TGTGCCAGCAGTTGGCGGGAAACAGATACGCAGTATTTT
CASSWRETDTQYF
>.|many|TRBJ1-2|TRBV12-3/TRBV12-4
TGTGCCAGCAGTCGGGCAGCTAACTATGGCTACACCTTC
CASSRAANYGYTF
>TRBD2|few|TRBJ2-1|TRBV6-5
TGTGCCACACAAAATAGCGGGGGAAACAATGAGCAGTTCTTC
CATQNSGGNNEQFF
>.|few|TRBJ1-1|TRBV7-9
TGTGCCAGCAGCTTAGCTCTCGGGTCGGTTGGGGTGTCTGAAGCTTTCTTT
CASSLALGSVGVSEAFF
>TRBD2|few|TRBJ2-5|TRBV18
TGTGCCAGCTCACTTACAGCGGGGGGGCCCGAAGAGACCCAGTACTTC
CASSLTAGGPEETQYF
>.|many|TRBJ2-5|TRBV20-1
TGCAGGGTCGGACGGCCAGGGGAGACCCAGTACTTC
CRVGRPGETQYF
>TRBD2|few|TRBJ2-5|TRBV30
TGTGCCTGGAGTGTACCCGGGGGGGAGACCCAGTACTTC
CAWSVPGGETQYF
>.|few|TRBJ1-5|TRBV27
TGTGCCAGCAGTTTACGGGCAGGGGGCAATCAGCCCCAGCATTTT
CASSLRAGGNQPQHF
>TRBD2|few|TRBJ2-5|TRBV5-5
TGTGCCAGCACCCTGCGCGGGACTAGGTGGGGAGAGACCCAGTACTTC
CASTLRGTRWGETQYF
>.|few|TRBJ1-2|TRBV6-5
TGTGCCAGCAGCGGACAGTCCTGGAGGTTTAACTATGGCTACACCTTC
CASSGQSWRFNYGYTF
>.|few|TRBJ1-1|TRBV7-3
TGTGCCAGCAGCTTAACCCCTGAGCTTACCACTGAAGCTTTCTTT
CASSLTPELTTEAFF
>.|many|TRBJ2-2|TRBV24-1
TGTGCCGCCTCACCCGCGAACACCGGGGAGCTGTTTTTT
CAASPANTGELFF
>.|many|TRBJ1-2|TRBV7-9
TGTGCCAGCCAAACCTATGGGGACTATGGCTACACCTTC
CASQTYGDYGYTF
>.|many|TRBJ1-2|TRBV30
TGTGCCTGGAGTCGGGACGGCTATGGCTACACCTTC
CAWSRDGYGYTF
>.|few|TRBJ1-5|TRBV20-1
TGCAGTGCTTCTGGGGAAAATCAGCCCCAGCATTTT
CSASGENQPQHF
>.|.|TRBJ2-3|TRBV5-1
TGCGCCAGCAGCGACCTACACACAGATACGCAGTATTTT
CASSDLHTDTQYF
>TRBD2|few|TRBJ2-3|TRBV12-3/TRBV12-4
TGTGCCAGCAGTTTAGAACCACCGGGACTAGCGGGGGATTTT
CASSLEPPGLAGDF
>.|few|TRBJ1-2|TRBV24-1
TGTGCCACCAGTGATTCTGACATATATGGCTACACCTTC
CATSDSDIYGYTF
>.|few|TRBJ1-5|TRBV9
TGTGCCAGCAGCGTGGAAGGATTTTTAAATCAGCCCCAGCATTTT
CASSVEGFLNQPQHF
>.|few|TRBJ1-1|TRBV5-1
TGCGCCAGCAGCACAGGACGGCTGAACACTGAAGCTTTCTTT
CASSTGRLNTEAFF
>TRBD1|few|TRBJ1-5|TRBV6-9
TGTGCCAGCAGCCTTGGACAGGGACTCAATCAGCCCCAGCATTTT
CASSLGQGLNQPQHF
>TRBD1|.|TRBJ2-1|TRBV7-2
TGTGCCAGCAGCTTCAGGACAGGGGAAAATGAGCAGTTCTTC
CASSFRTGENEQFF
>TRBD1|few|TRBJ1-1|TRBV27
TGTGCCAGCAGTCTGCGGACAGGGGGCATGAACACTGAAGCTTTCTTT
CASSLRTGGMNTEAFF
>.|.|TRBJ2-7|TRBV3-1
TGTGCCAGCAGCCAAGGTGTCCAGGCAAGTGGGGAGCAGTACTTC
CASSQGVQASGEQYF
>TRBD2|many|TRBJ2-5|TRBV5-1
TGCGCCAGCAGCTCCAACGGGGGGGGCCGAGAGACCCAGTACTTC
CASSSNGGGRETQYF
>TRBD1|few|TRBJ1-2|TRBV20-1
TGCAGTGCCACACAGGGGGCCGACGCTATAGGCTACACCTTC
CSATQGADAIGYTF
>TRBD2|many|TRBJ2-5|TRBV4-3
TGCGCCAGCAGCCAAGAACTAGCGGGGGGGCGTGAGACCCAGTACTTC
CASSQELAGGRETQYF
>TRBD1|many|TRBJ1-2|TRBV5-1
TGCGCCAGCAGCCCAGGACAGGCCCTTTATGGCTACACCTTC
CASSPGQALYGYTF
>.|.|TRBJ1-4|TRBV5-1
TGCGCCAGCAGCTTGGCTCGGACATCTTCTAATGAAAAACTGTTTTTT
CASSLARTSSNEKLFF
>.|.|TRBJ1-5|TRBV6-6
TGTGCCAGCAGTAACGCAGGGGAGGGTCAGCCCCAGCATTTT
CASSNAGEGQPQHF
>.|.|TRBJ2-5|TRBV6-7
TGTGCCAGCAGTTACCGTCCTAGCCCAGAGACCCAGTACTTC
CASSYRPSPETQYF
>.|many|TRBJ2-5|TRBV4-3
TGCGCCAGCAGCCAAGGGGTAGGCAGGGAGCAAGAGACCCAGTACTTC
CASSQGVGREQETQYF
>.|few|TRBJ1-3|TRBV5-1
TGCGCCAGCAGCTTGGACAGGAACTCTGGAAACACCATATATTTT
CASSLDRNSGNTIYF
>TRBD2|many|TRBJ2-3|TRBV27
TGTGCCAGCAGTTTATATGGGGAGGGCAGAGATACGCAGTATTTT
CASSLYGEGRDTQYF
>.|many|TRBJ1-2|TRBV6-5
TGTGCCAGCCGCTTCGAGGGACAACAACCTGGGGGCTACACCTTC
CASRFEGQQPGGYTF
>TRBD2|many|TRBJ2-2|TRBV7-3
TGTGCCAGCAGTCCGAGCGGGGGGTTTACCGGGGAGCTGTTTTTT
CASSPSGGFTGELFF